The 20 T cell receptor beta chains reported below all come from one sample, sequenced in a study of control samples from healthy donors and cancer patients. Assay used: immunoSEQ multiplex PCR; TCRdb lists only in-frame clones, some missing. The sample contains about 220,000 clones, 90% to 95% of which appear only once. Sequencing used blood. The source of these receptors is a man in his forties or fifties in good health.

The rearrangement links TRBV4-2 to TRBJ2-7; 9 positions match TRBD2. The CDR3 is made up of 15 amino acids. Looked up from germline, CDR1 is LGHNA and CDR2 is YNFKEQ. V lost 2 bases to trimming and J lost 9 bases; unmatched junction nucleotides: 11. Here the CDR3 DNA reads TGTGCCAGCAGCCAACCCCAGGCTAGCGGGGTCGGGCAGTACTTC. Amino acid sequence: CASSQPQASGVGQYF.

The rearrangement uses TRBV20-1 and TRBJ1-2; D gene uncertain. Germline V lookup: CDR1 DFQATT, CDR2 SNEGSKA (reference sequence). The CDR3 covers 11 residues. The CDR3 region is CGGVANYGYTF. Written as DNA, the CDR3 is TGCGGCGGGGTGGCTAACTATGGCTACACCTTC.

The chain recombines TRBV30 with TRBJ1-2; D gene unclear. Trimming removed 3 bases at V and 8 bases at J, with 16 bases between. There are 13 residues in the CDR3. Germline V gene sequence: CDR1 GTSNPN, CDR2 SVGIG (reference sequence). In nucleotides, the CDR3 is TGTGCCTGGAGAGAGACCCCTCAGAGGGGCTACACCTTC. Translation gives CAWRETPQRGYTF. The full variable domain, in which reference TRBV30 and TRBJ1-2 provide the parts outside the CDR3, is SQTIHQWPATLVQPVGSPLSLECTVEGTSNPNLYWYRQAAGRGLQLLFYSVGIGQISSEVPQNLSASRPQDRQFILSSKKLLLSDSGFYLCAWRETPQRGYTFGSGTRLTVV.

The count of this clone is one. V is TRBV7-8 and J is TRBJ2-5; D gene ambiguous. This CDR3 comprises 14 residues. Trimming shortened V by 7 bases and J by 1 base, and 13 bases separated the two germline ends. Germline CDR1 and CDR2: SGHVS and FQNEAQ. CDR3 amino acids: CASILDGPQETQYF. The CDR3 region has the DNA TGTGCCAGCATCCTGGACGGGCCCCAAGAGACCCAGTACTTC.

The table lists this clone with a count of one. This rearrangement joins TRBV19 to TRBJ2-7, with 11 bases fitting TRBD1. CDR1 and CDR2 (germline): LNHDA, SQIVND (reference sequence). V gave up 8 bases and J gave up 0 bases; unmatched junction bases: 3. This CDR3 contains 14 residues. Written as DNA, the CDR3 is TGTGCCAGTCGAGGGACAGGGGGCTCCTACGAGCAGTACTTC. Translation: CASRGTGGSYEQYF.

This sequence joins TRBV19 and TRBJ2-3; TRBD2 agrees at 11 bases. Germline V CDR1 and CDR2: LNHDA, SQIVND (reference sequence). CDR3 length: 16 amino acids. The junction had 4 bases not matched to a gene; V was cut back by 3 bases and J by 2 bases. The CDR3 region is CASSMSSGGLTDTQYF. Here the CDR3 DNA reads TGTGCCAGTAGTATGTCTAGCGGGGGGCTCACAGATACGCAGTATTTT.

This clone was observed a few times. The V call is TRBV5-1, the J call TRBJ1-1; the D gene is possibly TRBD1 (5 bases). Trimming cost V 4 bases and J 3 bases, with 19 bases left between them. This CDR3 contains 16 residues. Germline assignment: CDR1 SGHRS and CDR2 YFSETQ. The CDR3 region has the DNA TGCGCCAGCAGCCCCTATATGATGGGGGTGGACACTGAAGCTTTCTTT. Its protein is CASSPYMMGVDTEAFF.

The chain carries TRBV25-1 and TRBJ1-5; D unresolved. The CDR3 sequence is 11 residues long. The V end was cut by 4 bases, the J end by 11 bases, with 9 bases between. Looked up from germline, CDR1 is MGHDK and CDR2 is SYGVNS. CDR3: CASSALGSQHF. Written as DNA, the CDR3 is TGTGCCAGCAGTGCATTGGGGTCCCAGCATTTT.

This rearrangement joins TRBV14 to TRBJ1-2, with D perhaps matching TRBD1 (5 bases). The CDR3 has 15 amino acids. Trimming took off 2 bases at V and 5 bases at J, with 15 bases between the two ends. From germline, CDR1 is SGHDN and CDR2 FVKESK. The CDR3 sequence: CASSQIIDSPYGYTF. CDR3 coding DNA: TGTGCCAGCAGCCAAATTATAGACAGTCCTTATGGCTACACCTTC.

V usage is TRBV6-6 and J usage is TRBJ2-7; 7 bases line up with TRBD1. The V and J ends lost 6 bases and 2 bases, in that order; junction bases with no gene match: 7. Per germline, CDR1 MNHNY and CDR2 SVGAGI (reference sequence). This CDR3 comprises 14 residues. The CDR3 region is CASRLTGPTYEQYF. The CDR3 DNA is TGTGCCAGCAGACTGACAGGGCCCACCTACGAGCAGTACTTC.

V and J are TRBV5-4 and TRBJ2-7; 7 nucleotides match TRBD2. This CDR3 has 15 residues. With 4 bases clipped from V and 0 bases from J, the junction kept 7 bases outside the gene matches. The germline CDR1 and CDR2 sequences are SGHNT and YYREEE (reference sequence). DNA of the CDR3: TGTGCCAGCAGCCGAGAAGCGGGGAGCTCCTACGAGCAGTACGTC. This sequence encodes CASSREAGSSYEQYV.

The gene calls are TRBV5-1 and TRBJ1-2; no clear D gene. Germline values: CDR1 SGHRS, CDR2 YFSETQ. V was pared by 0 bases and J by 2 bases, with 8 bases between. The length of the CDR3 is 14 residues. CDR3 loop: CASSLGYQNYGYTF. The CDR3 nucleotides read TGCGCCAGCAGCTTGGGGTACCAGAACTATGGCTACACCTTC. The full variable domain, its missing parts supplied by reference TRBV5-1 and TRBJ1-2, is KAGVTQTPRYLIKTRGQQVTLSCSPISGHRSVSWYQQTPGQGLQFLFEYFSETQRNKGNFPGRFSGRQFSNSRSEMNVSTLELGDSALYLCASSLGYQNYGYTFGSGTRLTVV.

This chain connects TRBV6-2 or TRBV6-3 to TRBJ1-5, with TRBD1 as a possible D gene (5 bases). Germline values: CDR1 MNHEY, CDR2 SVGEGT. Trimming took 6 bases from V and 4 from J, leaving 16 bases between them. The CDR3 length is 15 residues. CDR3 bases: TGTGCCAGCAGCCGGTCGGGGGACGGTAATCAGCCCCAGCATTTT. This codes for CASSRSGDGNQPQHF.

As DNA, the CDR3 is TGTGCCAGCAGCGCTTATTTGTCGCCCCAGCATTTT. Its translation: CASSAYLSPQHF. The genes are TRBV7-6 and TRBJ1-5; no clear D. Germline V gene lookup returns CDR1 SGHVS and CDR2 FNYEAQ. The V gene lost 5 bases and the J gene lost 9 bases, with 11 bases spanning the gap. The CDR3 is 12 amino acids.

V gene TRBV20-1 combines with J gene TRBJ1-1; a possible D gene is TRBD1 (6 bases). This CDR3 comprises 19 residues. Germline CDR1 is DFQATT and CDR2 is SNEGSKA (reference sequence). Deletions cut 3 bases from V and 7 bases from J, with 33 bases between. The CDR3 bases are TGCAGTGCTAGTCGCGTGGATCCCGGGACATACGCCCCCGGAGGTGAAGCTTTCTTT. It is translated as CSASRVDPGTYAPGGEAFF.

This chain links TRBV11-2 with TRBJ2-6; possibly TRBD1 or TRBD2 for D (6 bases each). CDR3 length: 16 amino acids. The V gene's germline CDR1 is SGHAT and CDR2 FQNNGV. V lost 4 bases and J 0 bases, leaving 10 bases between the germline ends. The CDR3 DNA reads TGTGCCAGCAGCTCAAGGGGGGTCTCTGGGGCCAACGTCCTGACTTTC. This gives the protein CASSSRGVSGANVLTF.

This clone was seen a handful of times. V usage is TRBV19 and J usage is TRBJ1-2; TRBD1 is a possible D gene (5 bases). The CDR3 runs 12 residues. V lost 5 bases and J 8 bases, leaving 12 bases between the germline ends. Germline V gene lookup returns CDR1 LNHDA and CDR2 SQIVND (reference sequence). CDR3 bases: TGTGCCAGTAGTCGCGGGGACCCCGGCTACACCTTC. This gives the protein CASSRGDPGYTF.

The chain carries TRBV5-1 and TRBJ2-4; 9 bases are shared with TRBD2. Unmatched junction bases numbered 5, after V lost 1 base and J lost 3 bases. Looked up from germline, CDR1 is SGHRS and CDR2 is YFSETQ. The CDR3 consists of 16 residues. CDR3 nucleotide sequence: TGCGCCAGCAGCTTGAACAGCGGGGGGCGCAAAAACATTCAGTACTTC. Translating it yields CASSLNSGGRKNIQYF. Supplemented by reference TRBV5-1 and TRBJ2-4, the full variable domain reads KAGVTQTPRYLIKTRGQQVTLSCSPISGHRSVSWYQQTPGQGLQFLFEYFSETQRNKGNFPGRFSGRQFSNSRSEMNVSTLELGDSALYLCASSLNSGGRKNIQYFGAGTRLSVL.

This rearrangement joins TRBV5-5 to TRBJ1-5; 7 nucleotides line up with TRBD1. Germline trimming cut 0 bases from V and 7 bases from J; bases unmatched to any gene: 1. The CDR3 is 13 residues long. Germline assignment: CDR1 SGHKS and CDR2 YYEKEE (reference sequence). The CDR3 reads CASSLEGAQPQHF. The CDR3 nucleotides are TGTGCCAGCAGCTTGGAGGGGGCCCAGCCCCAGCATTTT.

The V gene is TRBV19, the J gene TRBJ2-3; either TRBD1 or TRBD2 may supply D (5 bases each). Germline V lookup: CDR1 LNHDA, CDR2 SQIVND (reference sequence). The CDR3 totals 15 residues. V dropped 7 bases and J dropped 5 bases, with 19 bases sitting between them. The CDR3 sequence: CASKGLAPGQDTQYF. As DNA, the CDR3 is TGTGCCAGTAAGGGTCTAGCTCCGGGGCAAGATACGCAGTATTTT. The full variable domain, with the rest looked up from reference TRBV19 and TRBJ2-3, is DGGITQSPKYLFRKEGQNVTLSCEQNLNHDAMYWYRQDPGQGLRLIYYSQIVNDFQKGDIAEGYSVSREKKESFPLTVTSAQKNPTAFYLCASKGLAPGQDTQYFGPGTRLTVL.